The clone carrying this T cell receptor (beta chain) was recorded once. This entry comes from a study of cytomegalovirus exposure and HLA in healthy donors. Study background: Findings of an earlier analysis included about 100 million unique TCR beta sequences from 180 million or so T cells.

The PCR ran on 60 Vbeta and 13 Jbeta primers. Produced via immunoSEQ multiplex PCR; TCRdb's table is partial and in-frame only. This table holds approximately 80,000 clones, approximately 69% found once. The CDR3 spans 14 residues. The V gene end was trimmed by 10 bases and the J gene end by 4 bases; junction bases not matched to a gene: 9. The V gene's germline CDR1 is MDHEN and CDR2 SYDVKM. Material: PBMCs. The chain combines TRBV28 with TRBJ2-7, with 11 bases identical to TRBD2. The TCR comes from a man aged 25-45 years in good health and CMV-seropositive. The CDR3 sequence is CATLLAGGSYEQYF. CDR3 nucleotide sequence: TGTGCCACACTTCTAGCGGGGGGTAGTTACGAGCAGTACTTC.